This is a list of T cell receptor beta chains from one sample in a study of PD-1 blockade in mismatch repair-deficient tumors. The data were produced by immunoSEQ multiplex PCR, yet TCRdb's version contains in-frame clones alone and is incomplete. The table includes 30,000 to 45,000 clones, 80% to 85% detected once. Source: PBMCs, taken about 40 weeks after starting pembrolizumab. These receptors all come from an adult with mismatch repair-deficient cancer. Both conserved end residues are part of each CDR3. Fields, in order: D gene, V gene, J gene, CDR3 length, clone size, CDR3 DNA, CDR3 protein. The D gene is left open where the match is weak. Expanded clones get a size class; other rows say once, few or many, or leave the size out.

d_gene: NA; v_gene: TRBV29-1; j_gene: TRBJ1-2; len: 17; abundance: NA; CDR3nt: TGCAGCGTTGAAGATCGGGGGACGGGTAGGGGAAAATATGGCTACACCTTC; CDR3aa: CSVEDRGTGRGKYGYTF
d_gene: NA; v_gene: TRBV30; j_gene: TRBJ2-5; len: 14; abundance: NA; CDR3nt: TGTGCCTGGAGATCGCCAGGGTTCGGGGAGACCCAGTACTTC; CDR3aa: CAWRSPGFGETQYF
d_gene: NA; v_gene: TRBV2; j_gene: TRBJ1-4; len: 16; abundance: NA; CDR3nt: TGTGCCAGCAGTGCCGACAGCTATGCAACTAATGAAAAACTGTTTTTT; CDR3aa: CASSADSYATNEKLFF
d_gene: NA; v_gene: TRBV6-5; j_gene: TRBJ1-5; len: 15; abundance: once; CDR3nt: TGTGCCAGCAGACATTCCGTAGGGGTACATCAGCCCCAGCATTTT; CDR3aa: CASRHSVGVHQPQHF
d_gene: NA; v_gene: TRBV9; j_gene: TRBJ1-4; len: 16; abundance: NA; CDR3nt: TGTGCCAGCAGCGTAGGTATTCACTCAACTAATGAAAAACTGTTTTTT; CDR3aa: CASSVGIHSTNEKLFF
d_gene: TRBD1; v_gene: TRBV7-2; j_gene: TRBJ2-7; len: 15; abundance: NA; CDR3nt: TGTGCCAGCAGCTTAGAGACAGGGGGCCCCTCCGAGCAGTACTTC; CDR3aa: CASSLETGGPSEQYF
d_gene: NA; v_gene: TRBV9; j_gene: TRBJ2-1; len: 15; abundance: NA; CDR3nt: TGTGCCAGCAGCTCAGGGGGGAACACTTACAATGAGCAGTTCTTC; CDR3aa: CASSSGGNTYNEQFF
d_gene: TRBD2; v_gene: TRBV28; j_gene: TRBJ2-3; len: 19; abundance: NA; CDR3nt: TGTGCCAGCAGTCCCCTTGGATTAGCGGGAGCCCCAGGCACAGATACGCAGTATTTT; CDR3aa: CASSPLGLAGAPGTDTQYF
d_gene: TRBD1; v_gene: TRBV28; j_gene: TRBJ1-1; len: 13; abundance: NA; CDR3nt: TGTGCCAGCAGTGGGGGACAGTACACTGAAGCTTTCTTT; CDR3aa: CASSGGQYTEAFF
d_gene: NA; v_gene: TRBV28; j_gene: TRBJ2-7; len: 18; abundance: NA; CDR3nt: TGTGCCAGCAGTTTACCTATCCCCAGGGTGAGCGAGGATTACGAGCAGTACTTC; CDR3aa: CASSLPIPRVSEDYEQYF
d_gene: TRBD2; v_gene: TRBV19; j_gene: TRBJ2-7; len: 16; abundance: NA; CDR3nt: TGTGCCAGTACTCTTAGAGCGGGGGCAATCTCCTACGAGCAGTACTTC; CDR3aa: CASTLRAGAISYEQYF
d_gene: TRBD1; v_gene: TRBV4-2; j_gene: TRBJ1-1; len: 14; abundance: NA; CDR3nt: TGTGCCAGCAGCCAGACAGGGGGCGACGCTGAAGCTTTCTTT; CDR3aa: CASSQTGGDAEAFF
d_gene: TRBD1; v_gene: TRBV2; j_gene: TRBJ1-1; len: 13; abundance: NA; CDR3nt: TGTGCCAGCAGTCCAGGGGGTTGGACTGAAGCTTTCTTT; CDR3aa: CASSPGGWTEAFF
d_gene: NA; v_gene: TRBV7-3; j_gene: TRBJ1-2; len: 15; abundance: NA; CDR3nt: TGTGCCAGCAGCTTAGACGGACCCGGGGACTATGGCTACACCTTC; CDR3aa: CASSLDGPGDYGYTF
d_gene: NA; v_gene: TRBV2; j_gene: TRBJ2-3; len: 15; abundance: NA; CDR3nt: TGTGCCAGACTCAAGGAGGTGGGCGGGACAGATACGCAGTATTTT; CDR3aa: CARLKEVGGTDTQYF
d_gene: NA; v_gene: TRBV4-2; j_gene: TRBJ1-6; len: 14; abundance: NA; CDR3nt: TGTGCCAGCAGCCAAGAGTGGGGGGACTCACCCCTCCACTTT; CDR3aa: CASSQEWGDSPLHF
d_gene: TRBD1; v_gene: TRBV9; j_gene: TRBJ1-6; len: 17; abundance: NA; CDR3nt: TGTGCCAGCAGCGAGGGACAGGGACGGTCCTATAATTCACCCCTCCACTTT; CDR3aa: CASSEGQGRSYNSPLHF
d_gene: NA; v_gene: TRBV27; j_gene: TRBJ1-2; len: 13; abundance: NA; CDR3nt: TGTGCCAGCAGTAAAATCGGGATCTATGGCTACACCTTC; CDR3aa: CASSKIGIYGYTF
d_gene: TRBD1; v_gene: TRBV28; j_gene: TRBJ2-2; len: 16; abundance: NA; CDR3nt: TGTGCCAGCAGTTATACAGGGGGCGGGAACACCGGGGAGCTGTTTTTT; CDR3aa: CASSYTGGGNTGELFF
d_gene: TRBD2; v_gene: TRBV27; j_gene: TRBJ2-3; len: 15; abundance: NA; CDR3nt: TGTGCCAGCAACCTAGCGGGAGCTAGCACAGATACGCAGTATTTT; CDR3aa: CASNLAGASTDTQYF
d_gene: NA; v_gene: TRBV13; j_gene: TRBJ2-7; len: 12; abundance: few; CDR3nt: TGTGCCAGCAGCACCGGGACCTACGAGCAGTACTTC; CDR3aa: CASSTGTYEQYF
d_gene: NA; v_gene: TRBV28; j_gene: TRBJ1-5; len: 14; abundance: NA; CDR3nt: TGTGCCAGCAGTTTGGGGGGGGGCAATCAGCCCCAGCATTTT; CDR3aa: CASSLGGGNQPQHF
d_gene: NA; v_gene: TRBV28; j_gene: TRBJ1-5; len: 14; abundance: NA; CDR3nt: TGTGCCAGCAGTGGGCCCGAAAGCCGGCGGCCCCAGCATTTT; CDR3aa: CASSGPESRRPQHF
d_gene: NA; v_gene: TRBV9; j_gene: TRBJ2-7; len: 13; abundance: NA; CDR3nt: TGTGCCAGCAGCGTAGATGAGTACTACGAGCAGTACTTC; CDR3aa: CASSVDEYYEQYF
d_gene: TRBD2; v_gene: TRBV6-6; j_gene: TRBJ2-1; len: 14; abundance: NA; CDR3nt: TGTGCCAGCAGTTTGCCTAGCGGGTTCAATGAGCAGTTCTTC; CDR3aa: CASSLPSGFNEQFF
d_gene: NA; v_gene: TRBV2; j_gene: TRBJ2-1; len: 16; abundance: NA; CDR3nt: TGTGCCAGCAGGGGGGACTCCATTAGCTCCTACAATGAGCAGTTCTTC; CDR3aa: CASRGDSISSYNEQFF
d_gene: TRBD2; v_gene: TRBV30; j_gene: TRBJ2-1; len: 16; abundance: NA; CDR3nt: TGTGCCTGGAGTGTACTGAGAGCGGGAGGGGGCACGGTCCAGTTCTTC; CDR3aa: CAWSVLRAGGGTVQFF
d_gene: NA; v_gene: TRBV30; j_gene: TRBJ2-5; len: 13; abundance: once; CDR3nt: TGTGCCTGGAGTGTTCTGTTCGAAGAGACCCAGTACTTC; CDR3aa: CAWSVLFEETQYF
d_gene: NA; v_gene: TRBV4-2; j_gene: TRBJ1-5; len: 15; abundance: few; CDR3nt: TGTGCCAGCAGCCAAGATATTGGGGGCACTCAGCCCCAGCATTTT; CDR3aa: CASSQDIGGTQPQHF
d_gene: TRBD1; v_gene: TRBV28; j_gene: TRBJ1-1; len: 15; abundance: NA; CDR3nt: TGTGCCAGCAGTGGGCCGGGACAGATGAACACTGAAGCTTTCTTT; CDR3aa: CASSGPGQMNTEAFF
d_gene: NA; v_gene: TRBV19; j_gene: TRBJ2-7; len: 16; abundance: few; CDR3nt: TGTGCCAGTAGTCGCAAGCTCATCCAGGGGTCCTACGAGCAGTACTTC; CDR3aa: CASSRKLIQGSYEQYF
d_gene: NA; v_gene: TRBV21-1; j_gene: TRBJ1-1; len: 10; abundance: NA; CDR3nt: TGTGCCAGGGGACATTACGAAGCTTTCTTT; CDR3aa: CARGHYEAFF
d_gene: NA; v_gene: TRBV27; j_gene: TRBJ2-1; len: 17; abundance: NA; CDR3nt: TGTGCCAGCAGTCTATCCCGGGGTAGCGGACTTTACAATGAGCAGTTCTTC; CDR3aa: CASSLSRGSGLYNEQFF
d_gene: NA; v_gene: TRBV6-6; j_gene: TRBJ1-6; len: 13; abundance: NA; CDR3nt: TGTGCCAGCACCCACGGGATGGGTTCGCCCCTCCACTTT; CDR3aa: CASTHGMGSPLHF
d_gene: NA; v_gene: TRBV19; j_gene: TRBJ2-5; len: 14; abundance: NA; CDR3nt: TGTGCCAGTAGTATAGGTAACAGGGCAGAGACCCAGTACTTC; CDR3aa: CASSIGNRAETQYF
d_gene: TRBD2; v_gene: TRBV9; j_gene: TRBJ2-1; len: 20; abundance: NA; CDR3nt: TGTGCCAGCAGCGTAAGTCTTGTGGGGTGGACTAGCGGGAGACCCAATGAGCAGTTCTTC; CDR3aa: CASSVSLVGWTSGRPNEQFF
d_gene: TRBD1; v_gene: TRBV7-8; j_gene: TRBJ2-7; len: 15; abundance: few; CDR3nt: TGTGCCAGCAGCCCGAAGGGACAGACAGGTTACGAGCAGTACTTC; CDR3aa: CASSPKGQTGYEQYF
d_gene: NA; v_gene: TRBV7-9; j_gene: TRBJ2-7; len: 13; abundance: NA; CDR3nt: TGTGCCAGCAGACTAGCCAGCTCCTACGAGCAGTACTTC; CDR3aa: CASRLASSYEQYF
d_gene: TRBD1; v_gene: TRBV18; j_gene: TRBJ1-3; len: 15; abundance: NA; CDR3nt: TGTGCCAGCTCACCGACAGGGGAAGCTGGAAACACCATATATTTT; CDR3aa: CASSPTGEAGNTIYF
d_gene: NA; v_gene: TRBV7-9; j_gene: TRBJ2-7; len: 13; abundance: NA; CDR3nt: TGTGCCAGTAGGCGGGCAAGCTCCTACGAGCAGTACTTC; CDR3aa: CASRRASSYEQYF
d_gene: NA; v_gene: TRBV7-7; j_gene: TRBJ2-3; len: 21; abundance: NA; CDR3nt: TGTGCCAGCAGCCTGCTCCCGGGACAGCTCAGACGGGAGGGTAACACAGATACGCAGTATTTT; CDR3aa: CASSLLPGQLRREGNTDTQYF
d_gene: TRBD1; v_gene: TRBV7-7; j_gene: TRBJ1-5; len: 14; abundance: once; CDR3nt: TGTGCCAGCAGTCTACAGGGGTCCAATCAGCCCCAGCATTTT; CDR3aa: CASSLQGSNQPQHF
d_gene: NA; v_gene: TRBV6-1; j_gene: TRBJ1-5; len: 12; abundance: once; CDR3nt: TGTGCCAGTGGGGGGGGGAATCAGCCCCAGCATTTT; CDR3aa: CASGGGNQPQHF
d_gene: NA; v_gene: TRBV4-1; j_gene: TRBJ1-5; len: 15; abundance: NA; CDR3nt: TGCGCCAGCAGCCAAGATTTCTTCGGCAATCAGCCCCAGCATTTT; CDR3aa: CASSQDFFGNQPQHF
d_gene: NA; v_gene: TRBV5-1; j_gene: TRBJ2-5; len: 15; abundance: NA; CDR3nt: TGCGCCAGCAGCTTGGCGGCGGGAAGCCAAGAGACCCAGTACTTC; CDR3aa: CASSLAAGSQETQYF
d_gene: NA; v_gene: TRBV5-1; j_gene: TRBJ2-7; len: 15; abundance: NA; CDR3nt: TGCGCCAGCAGCTTAATCCGGGTATTCTCCTACGAGCAGTACTTC; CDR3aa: CASSLIRVFSYEQYF
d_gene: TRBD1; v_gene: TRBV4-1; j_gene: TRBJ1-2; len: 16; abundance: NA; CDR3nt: TGCGCCAGCAGCCAAGATATTGGGGACAGGGGGTATGGCTACACCTTC; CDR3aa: CASSQDIGDRGYGYTF
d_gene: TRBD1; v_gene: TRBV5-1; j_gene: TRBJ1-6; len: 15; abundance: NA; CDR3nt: TGCGCCAGCAGCGGGGCGACAGGGTACGGCTCACCCCTCCACTTT; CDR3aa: CASSGATGYGSPLHF
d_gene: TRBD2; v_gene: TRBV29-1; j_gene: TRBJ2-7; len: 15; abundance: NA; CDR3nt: TGCAGCGTTGATTCGTCTAGGGGAGGGCTCGACGAGCAGTACTTC; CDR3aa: CSVDSSRGGLDEQYF
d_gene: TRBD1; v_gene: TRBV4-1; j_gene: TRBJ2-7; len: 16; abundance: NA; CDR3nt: TGCGCCAGCAGCCAAGATAGGGGGACAGGGGGCTACGAGCAGTACTTC; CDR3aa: CASSQDRGTGGYEQYF
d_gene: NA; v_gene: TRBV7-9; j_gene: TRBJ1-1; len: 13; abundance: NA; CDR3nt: TGTGCCAGCAGCTTAAGGCAGACGGGTGAAGCTTTCTTT; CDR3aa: CASSLRQTGEAFF
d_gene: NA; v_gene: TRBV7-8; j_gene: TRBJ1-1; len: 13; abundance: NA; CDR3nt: TGTGCCAGCAGCTTACAGGTCCGAGACGGGACTTTCTTT; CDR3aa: CASSLQVRDGTFF
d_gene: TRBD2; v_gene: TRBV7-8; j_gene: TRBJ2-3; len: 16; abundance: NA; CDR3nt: TGTGCCAGCAGCTCAGGTAGCGGGAGGAGCACAGATACGCAGTATTTT; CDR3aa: CASSSGSGRSTDTQYF